Listed here are 22 T cell receptor beta chains from one sample, sequenced in a study of stem cell transplantation in POMP-related autoinflammatory disease (dated by TCRdb to the early 2020s). To prepare the library, the immunoSEQ multiplex PCR assay was applied. The clones in this table, taken by TCRdb from immuneACCESS, are in-frame only. Not every clone is retained; where verified, under half of the shortfall comes from an unresolved V gene, and the cause of the rest is unknown. The sample includes some 69,000 clones, with roughly 93% observed a single time. 0.5% to 0.85% of the sample lies in the top ten. Reading the label with the study, this specimen's time point is: after hematopoietic stem cell transplant. The sequencing used CD4+ T cells from PBMCs, collected after stem cell transplantation. Every receptor here comes from a human patient with POMP-related autoinflammation and immune dysregulation (PRAID). Some T cells present after a transplant may be cells of the graft donor.

CDR3 sequence (DNA): TGTGCCAGCAGCCAAGGACAGGGCGACGAGCAGTACTTC. Protein: CASSQGQGDEQYF. The rearrangement links TRBV3-1 (or the pseudogene TRBV3-2) to TRBJ2-7, with 7 bases aligning to TRBD1. The CDR3 extends over 13 amino acids. Trimming cost V 1 base and J 5 bases; bases outside gene matches: 2. Germline-derived CDR1 and CDR2 are LGHDT and YNNKEL (reference sequence).

This sequence joins TRBV2 and TRBJ2-5; 9 positions match TRBD1. Germline CDR1 is SNHLY and CDR2 is FYNNEI. V shed 8 bases and J 5 bases; nucleotides not matched to a gene: 6. CDR3 length: 13 residues. DNA of the CDR3: TGTGCCAGCTGGACAGGGGCCGGGGAGACCCAGTACTTC. Residues: CASWTGAGETQYF.

The genes are TRBV5-1 and TRBJ1-2, with D possibly TRBD1 on 6 matching bases. This CDR3 region has 13 residues. The germline gives CDR1 SGHRS, CDR2 YFSETQ. The V end was cut by 5 bases, the J end by 2 bases, with 10 bases between. The CDR3 coding sequence is TGCGCCAGCAGGCCTGACAGGAACTATGGCTACACCTTC. It yields the protein CASRPDRNYGYTF.

This chain uses TRBV12-5 with TRBJ2-7; D possibly corresponds to TRBD1 (6 bases). This CDR3 contains 14 residues. Trimming left V 3 bases short and J 6 bases short, with 15 bases between. Germline V lookup: CDR1 LGHNT, CDR2 FRNRAP. CDR3 sequence (DNA): TGTGCTAGTGGTTTCCCCTCACAGGGATGCGAGCAGTACGTC. Protein sequence: CASGFPSQGCEQYV.

CDR3 sequence reads: CASSPGRLGLQETQYF. The DNA for the CDR3 is TGTGCCAGCTCACCGGGTCGTTTAGGGCTCCAAGAGACCCAGTACTTC. The V call is TRBV18, the J call TRBJ2-5; D uncertain. Between the trimmed V and J ends, which lost 3 bases and 1 base, there was a span of 15 bases. From germline, CDR1 is KGHSH and CDR2 LQKENI. The length of the CDR3 is 16 residues.

This chain uses TRBV7-9 with TRBJ2-7, with D maybe TRBD2 (6 bases). Germline CDR1 SEHNR, CDR2 FQNEAQ (reference sequence). V was trimmed by 5 bases and J by 5 bases, leaving 10 bases between them. The CDR3 is 12 residues long. The CDR3 protein is CASSPRLDEQYF. The CDR3 DNA follows: TGTGCCAGCAGCCCTCGACTAGACGAGCAGTACTTC.

The rearrangement joins TRBV10-3 to TRBJ2-3; the match to TRBD2 covers 9 bases. CDR1 ENHRY and CDR2 SYGVKD come from the germline V gene. The CDR3 runs 16 residues. With V trimmed by 4 bases and J by 7 bases, 12 bases remained unmatched. CDR3 protein: CAISGPGLAGGNTQYF. As DNA, the CDR3 is TGTGCCATCAGTGGGCCGGGACTAGCAGGGGGGAATACGCAGTATTTT.

This clone has only one observation. One end of the junction varies from germline; a read error may be responsible. V and J are TRBV7-2 and TRBJ2-7, with D possibly TRBD2 on 6 matching bases. Per germline, CDR1 SGHTA and CDR2 FQGNSA. The CDR3 has 11 residues. In DNA, the CDR3 is TGTGCCAGCAGCTTAAACGGGCGGGATGATTTC. Translated: CASSLNGRDDF.

The V and J genes are TRBV24-1 and TRBJ2-5, with D possibly being TRBD1 (6 bases). Germline V gene data show CDR1 as KGHDR and CDR2 as SFDVKD. V was cut by 4 bases and J by 1 base, with 9 bases left in between. The CDR3 runs 14 residues. As DNA, the CDR3 is TGTGCCACCAGTGACCGGGACACCCAAGAGACCCAGTACTTC. Protein product: CATSDRDTQETQYF.

The rearrangement uses TRBV20-1 and TRBJ1-2; D might be TRBD1 (6 bases). Trimming stripped 3 bases from V and 2 bases from J, with 13 bases between. Germline values: CDR1 DFQATT, CDR2 SNEGSKA (reference sequence). The CDR3 contains 14 residues. Written as DNA, the CDR3 is TGCAGTGCTAGTACACGGGACACCAACTATGGCTACACCTTC. Its translation: CSASTRDTNYGYTF.

J is TRBJ2-3 and V is TRBV6-4; D gene ambiguous. Germline V CDR1 and CDR2: MRHNA, SNTAGT. The CDR3 sequence is 14 residues long. Trimming took off 3 bases at V and 2 bases at J, with 9 bases between the two ends. The CDR3 here is CASSEDAATDTQYF. CDR3 coding DNA: TGTGCCAGCAGTGAGGACGCGGCCACAGATACGCAGTATTTT.

The chain couples TRBV7-6 to TRBJ1-6; possible D gene TRBD1, 6 bases. V dropped 1 base and J dropped 11 bases, with 12 bases sitting between them. Looked up from germline, CDR1 is SGHVS and CDR2 is FNYEAQ. This CDR3 spans 14 amino acids. Written as DNA, the CDR3 is TGTGCCAGCAGCTTAGAGACAGGCATCACACCCCTCCACTTT. Its protein product is CASSLETGITPLHF.

This chain connects TRBV7-8 to TRBJ1-2; D call uncertain. CDR3 length: 14 amino acids. Germline V lookup: CDR1 SGHVS, CDR2 FQNEAQ. V shed 5 bases and J shed 3 bases, with 13 bases lying between them. DNA for the CDR3: TGTGCCAGCAGCCTTTCGGAACAGCACTATGGCTACACCTTC. Residues: CASSLSEQHYGYTF.

The V and J genes are TRBV11-1 and TRBJ2-7; the match to TRBD1 covers 11 bases. The CDR3 has 15 residues. V lost 8 bases to trimming and J lost 7 bases; unmatched junction nucleotides: 13. Per germline, CDR1 SGHAT and CDR2 FQDESV (reference sequence). The CDR3 nucleotides are TGTGCCAGCTTGGCCCCCGGGACAGGGGGTTGGGAGCAGTACGTC. It is translated as CASLAPGTGGWEQYV.

The chain joins TRBV2 to TRBJ2-7; TRBD1 agrees at 9 bases. Losses at the gene ends were 6 bases for V and 9 bases for J; bases not matched to a gene: 12. This CDR3 is built from 14 residues. CDR1 SNHLY and CDR2 FYNNEI come from the germline V gene. The CDR3 DNA follows: TGTGCCAGCAGGAGCGAAGGACAGGGGTTTCTGCAGTACGTC. Encoded protein: CASRSEGQGFLQYV.

The chain recombines TRBV15 with TRBJ2-1; possibly TRBD2 for D (6 bases). V shed 3 bases and J shed 0 bases, with 15 bases lying between them. Germline CDR1 reads LNHNV; CDR2 reads YYDKDF (reference sequence). The CDR3 covers 17 residues. The CDR3, as DNA: TGTGCCACCAGCAGGGGTTACTTGGGGGGCTCCTACAATGAGCAGTTCTTC. Protein sequence: CATSRGYLGGSYNEQFF.

With respect to this clone: Other DNA sequences from this sample encode an identical CDR3 as well. The chain recombines TRBV12-3 or TRBV12-4 with TRBJ2-3; D unresolved. This CDR3 has 11 amino acids. The germline V and J ends were trimmed by 2 bases and 3 bases, with 0 bases remaining between them. The CDR3 reads CASSLTDTQYF. Here the CDR3 DNA reads TGTGCCAGCAGTTTAACAGATACGCAGTATTTT.

This chain joins TRBV3-1 (or the pseudogene TRBV3-2) and TRBJ1-2; tentative D call: TRBD1 (5 bases). The germline V and J ends were trimmed by 6 bases and 0 bases, with 14 bases remaining between them. The CDR3 has 15 residues. Germline-derived CDR1 and CDR2 are LGHDT and YNNKEL (reference sequence). CDR3 protein: CASRRGPHANYGYTF. In nucleotides, the CDR3 is TGTGCCAGCAGAAGGGGACCCCATGCTAACTATGGCTACACCTTC.

CDR3 sequence: CASSSWAKNTGELFF. For the CDR3, the DNA is TGTGCCAGCAGTTCCTGGGCGAAGAACACCGGGGAGCTGTTTTTT. V and J are TRBV27 and TRBJ2-2, with D hard to call. Germline assignment: CDR1 MNHEY and CDR2 SMNVEV (reference sequence). This CDR3 spans 15 amino acids. V was pared by 4 bases and J by 1 base, with 10 bases between.

The chain combines TRBV11-2 with TRBJ1-6; D is unresolved. The V gene lost 2 bases and the J gene lost 7 bases, with 12 bases spanning the gap. This CDR3 region has 15 residues. Germline V CDR1 and CDR2: SGHAT, FQNNGV. The CDR3 loop reads CASSLKGLGNSPLHF. CDR3 nucleotide sequence: TGTGCCAGCAGCTTAAAAGGGCTGGGCAATTCACCCCTCCACTTT.

The chain employs TRBV6-5 and TRBJ1-5, with 7 bases lining up with TRBD1. V dropped 1 base and J dropped 7; count of bases not matched to a gene: 1. The CDR3 is 13 amino acids. Germline V CDR1 and CDR2: MNHEY, SVGAGI. The CDR3 loop reads CASSYLQGQPQHF. The DNA for the CDR3 is TGTGCCAGCAGTTACTTACAGGGGCAGCCCCAGCATTTT.

The chain employs TRBV28 and TRBJ1-5, with D unclear. Germline-derived CDR1 and CDR2 are MDHEN and SYDVKM. The CDR3 loop spans 12 amino acids. V was clipped by 5 bases and J by 11 bases, with 13 bases between them. CDR3 coding DNA: TGTGCCAGCAGTGCCCGCCTTGATGCCCAGCATTTT. Translation: CASSARLDAQHF.